Below, 7 T cell receptor beta chains from the same sample are listed, as sequenced in a study of blood T cell repertoires in COVID-19 (dated by TCRdb to the early 2020s). The library was made by the immunoSEQ multiplex PCR assay. TCRdb holds this immuneACCESS table with in-frame rearrangements only. Some clones are missing; in checked studies, unresolved V genes explain under half, and the rest has no known cause. The sample includes approximately 170,000 clones, with more than 70% observed a single time. The top ten clones comprise roughly 19% of the sample. The sample taken for sequencing was peripheral blood. The receptors were sampled from a woman aged 65 to 85 who had recovered from COVID-19.

The chain recombines TRBV5-4 with TRBJ2-5, with D perhaps matching TRBD2 (6 bases). This CDR3 is built from 15 residues. Germline V lookup: CDR1 SGHNT, CDR2 YYREEE (reference sequence). Trimming took 4 bases from V and 5 from J, leaving 18 bases between them. For the CDR3, the DNA is TGTGCCAGCAGCCCGGGCGGGGCCACGATGGAGACCCAGTACTTC. This gives the protein CASSPGGATMETQYF.

The rearrangement joins TRBV3-1 (or the pseudogene TRBV3-2) to TRBJ2-2; 8 nucleotides match TRBD2. Germline V gene lookup returns CDR1 LGHDT and CDR2 YNNKEL (reference sequence). The junction had 18 bases not matched to a gene; V was cut back by 4 bases and J by 5 bases. This CDR3 spans 19 amino acids. The CDR3 DNA sequence: TGTGCCAGCAGCCCGTTGGTGGTAGCGGGACCCCCGGGAACCGGGGAGCTGTTTTTT. This sequence encodes CASSPLVVAGPPGTGELFF.

The V call is TRBV10-2, the J call TRBJ1-5, with TRBD1 matching 12 bases. J lost 11 bases, V lost 3 bases, and 5 bases had no gene match. CDR1 is WSHSY, CDR2 SAAADI, per germline. CDR3 length equals 14 residues. CDR3 amino acids: CASSEGTGGGAQHF. In DNA, the CDR3 is TGCGCCAGCAGTGAAGGGACAGGGGGCGGCGCCCAGCATTTT.

As to this clone: Other DNA sequences within the sample encode an identical CDR3. The V gene is TRBV9, the J gene TRBJ1-5, with D possibly matching TRBD1 (5 bases). Germline V gene lookup returns CDR1 SGDLS and CDR2 YYNGEE. Trimming left V 3 bases short and J 4 bases short, with 11 bases between. The CDR3 loop spans 14 amino acids. The CDR3 DNA reads TGTGCCAGCAGCGCCCAGGGTAGTAATCAGCCCCAGCATTTT. Its translation is CASSAQGSNQPQHF.

The genes are TRBV7-3 and TRBJ2-1; 14 bases agree with TRBD2. The CDR3 has 14 residues. V dropped 5 bases and J dropped 8; count of bases not matched to a gene: 2. Germline V CDR1 and CDR2: SGHTA, FQGTGA. For the CDR3, the DNA is TGTGCCAGCAGCAAGGGACTAGCGGGGGATGAGCAGTTCTTC. It yields the protein CASSKGLAGDEQFF.

The V and J genes are TRBV9 and TRBJ2-7; D might be TRBD2 (6 bases). In germline, CDR1 is SGDLS, CDR2 YYNGEE. The CDR3 loop spans 16 amino acids. Trimming removed 0 bases from V and 0 bases from J, with 13 bases in between. CDR3 nucleotide sequence: TGTGCCAGCAGCGTAGCCTCCCGGGGGAACTCCTACGAGCAGTACTTC. It codes for CASSVASRGNSYEQYF.

The chain has TRBV9 and TRBJ2-7; D is undetermined. Trimming shortened V by 0 bases and J by 3 bases, and 13 bases separated the two germline ends. Germline V CDR1 and CDR2: SGDLS, YYNGEE. The CDR3 has 15 residues. CDR3: CASSVGQTPYYEQYF. The DNA for the CDR3 is TGTGCCAGCAGCGTAGGCCAAACCCCCTACTACGAGCAGTACTTC.